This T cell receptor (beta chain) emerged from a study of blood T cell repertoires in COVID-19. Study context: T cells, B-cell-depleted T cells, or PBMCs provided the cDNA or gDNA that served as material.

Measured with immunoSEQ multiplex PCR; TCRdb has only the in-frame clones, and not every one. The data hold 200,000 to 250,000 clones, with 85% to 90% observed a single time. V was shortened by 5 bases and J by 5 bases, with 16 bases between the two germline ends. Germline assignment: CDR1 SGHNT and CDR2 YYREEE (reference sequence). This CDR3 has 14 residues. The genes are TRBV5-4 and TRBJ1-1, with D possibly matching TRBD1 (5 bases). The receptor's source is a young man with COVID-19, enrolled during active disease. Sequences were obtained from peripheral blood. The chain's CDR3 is CASSTSRGGTEAFF. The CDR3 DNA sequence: TGTGCCAGCAGTACCTCGAGGGGAGGGACTGAAGCTTTCTTT.